One and the same sample provided the 29 T cell receptor beta chains below, sequenced in a study of blood T cell repertoires in COVID-19 (dated by TCRdb to the early 2020s). Libraries came from the immunoSEQ multiplex PCR assay. TCRdb took this table from immuneACCESS and kept in-frame rearrangements with V and J called. Such tables lack part of the clones; where checked against another copy, unresolved V genes explain under half of the gap, and the rest is unexplained. The sample yields about 350,000 clones; roughly 90% were counted once. Approximately 1% of the sample goes to the ten largest clones. The sequenced sample consisted of PBMCs or T cells enriched from blood (not recorded which). The receptor source for this set is a woman aged 25 to 39 who had been exposed to COVID-19.

The chain links TRBV2 to TRBJ1-2; D possibly corresponds to TRBD1 (5 bases). Trimming took 2 bases from V and 7 from J, leaving 11 bases between them. Germline CDR1 SNHLY, CDR2 FYNNEI. The CDR3 totals 13 residues. CDR3 protein: CASSERQGGGYTF. DNA of the CDR3: TGTGCCAGCAGTGAAAGGCAGGGTGGTGGCTACACCTTC.

The gene calls are TRBV7-9 and TRBJ1-1; no firm D call. Germline V CDR1 and CDR2: SEHNR, FQNEAQ (reference sequence). V lost 5 bases, J lost 1 base, and 17 bases lay in between. CDR3 length equals 16 residues. CDR3 amino acids: CASSPSRGHPNTEAFF. In DNA form, the CDR3 reads TGTGCCAGCAGCCCAAGCAGAGGGCACCCGAACACTGAAGCTTTCTTT.

The chain uses TRBV5-5 and TRBJ2-3, with D uncertain. CDR1 is SGHKS and CDR2 is YYEKEE in the germline V gene (reference sequence). Trimming shortened V by 1 base and J by 4 bases, and 4 bases separated the two germline ends. The length of the CDR3 is 12 residues. DNA for the CDR3: TGTGCCAGCAGCTTGTCCGCAGATACGCAGTATTTT. Residues: CASSLSADTQYF.

This chain uses TRBV27 with TRBJ2-7; D possibly corresponds to TRBD1 (6 bases). CDR3 size: 15 residues. Germline CDR1 and CDR2: MNHEY and SMNVEV (reference sequence). V was shortened by 0 bases and J by 4 bases, with 13 bases between the two germline ends. Written as DNA, the CDR3 is TGTGCCAGCAGTTTATCGTCAGGGGAAAGGTACGAGCAGTACTTC. Translated: CASSLSSGERYEQYF.

This clone was observed a handful of times. The CDR3 reads CSVVGSEGFGNIQYF. As DNA, the CDR3 is TGCAGCGTTGTGGGCTCGGAGGGATTCGGGAACATTCAGTACTTC. The chain uses TRBV29-1 and TRBJ2-4; weak D call: TRBD2 (6 bases). The germline V gene has CDR1 SQVTM and CDR2 ANQGSEA. The CDR3 contains 15 residues. Trimming removed 4 bases from V and 7 bases from J, with 20 bases in between.

The rearrangement joins TRBV9 to TRBJ1-4; D is possibly TRBD1 (5 bases). The germline V gene has CDR1 SGDLS and CDR2 YYNGEE. The length of the CDR3 is 14 residues. V shed 5 bases and J shed 3 bases, with 11 bases lying between them. CDR3 amino acids: CASSGEQANEKLFF. CDR3 nucleotide sequence: TGTGCCAGCAGTGGGGAACAGGCTAATGAAAAACTGTTTTTT.

The chain couples TRBV5-1 to TRBJ2-1; D gene uncertain. Trimming shortened V by 3 bases and J by 2 bases, and 9 bases separated the two germline ends. The CDR3 has 14 amino acids. Germline V gene data show CDR1 as SGHRS and CDR2 as YFSETQ. CDR3 bases: TGCGCCAGCAGCTCCCTTGAGGCCTACAATGAGCAGTTCTTC. Translated: CASSSLEAYNEQFF. The entire variable domain, with the rest obtained from reference TRBV5-1 and TRBJ2-1, is as follows: KAGVTQTPRYLIKTRGQQVTLSCSPISGHRSVSWYQQTPGQGLQFLFEYFSETQRNKGNFPGRFSGRQFSNSRSEMNVSTLELGDSALYLCASSSLEAYNEQFFGPGTRLTVL.

The V call is TRBV29-1, the J call TRBJ2-7, with D maybe TRBD2 (6 bases). The V gene lost 1 base and the J gene lost 3 bases, with 7 bases spanning the gap. There are 12 residues in the CDR3. Per germline, CDR1 SQVTM and CDR2 ANQGSEA. In DNA form, the CDR3 reads TGCAGCGTTGAAGCCGGGGGCTACGAGCAGTACTTC. Translated, it gives CSVEAGGYEQYF.

This clone occurred once. The genes are TRBV7-2 and TRBJ1-1; a weak D match, TRBD1 (6 bases). The CDR3 is 14 amino acids. The germline V and J ends were trimmed by 1 base and 5 bases, with 11 bases remaining between them. Germline lookup yields CDR1 SGHTA and CDR2 FQGNSA. The DNA of the CDR3 is TGTGCCAGCAGCTTAGAAAGGGACATAACTGAAGCTTTCTTT. Translating gives CASSLERDITEAFF.

The chain carries TRBV9 and TRBJ2-7; 9 bases align to TRBD2. The V and J ends lost 1 base and 0 bases, in that order; junction bases with no gene match: 11. Germline V gives CDR1 SGDLS, CDR2 YYNGEE. This CDR3 spans 18 amino acids. This chain's CDR3 is CASSVHSTSGTSSYEQYF. CDR3 in DNA: TGTGCCAGCAGCGTACATTCGACTAGCGGCACGAGCTCCTACGAGCAGTACTTC.

This chain links TRBV18 with TRBJ1-5, with D uncertain. V was trimmed by 2 bases and J by 2 bases, leaving 13 bases between them. The CDR3 is made up of 16 amino acids. Germline loops: CDR1 KGHSH, CDR2 LQKENI. CDR3 in DNA: TGTGCCAGCTCACCAAGGTCCGGGTTCGGCAATCAGCCCCAGCATTTT. Its protein product is CASSPRSGFGNQPQHF.

This clone has just a few counts. The chain is built from TRBV7-9 and TRBJ2-7; D gene ambiguous. This CDR3 comprises 14 residues. V was trimmed by 1 base and J by 2 bases, leaving 9 bases between them. Germline assignment: CDR1 SEHNR and CDR2 FQNEAQ (reference sequence). The CDR3 DNA follows: TGTGCCAGCAGCTTAGAGGTCCAGGCCTACGAGCAGTACTTC. The encoded protein is CASSLEVQAYEQYF. The full variable domain, completed using reference TRBV7-9 and TRBJ2-7, is DTGVSQNPRHKITKRGQNVTFRCDPISEHNRLYWYRQTLGQGPEFLTYFQNEAQLEKSRLLSDRFSAERPKGSFSTLEIQRTEQGDSAMYLCASSLEVQAYEQYFGPGTRLTVT.

The chain combines TRBV24-1 with TRBJ1-5, with 8 bases aligning to TRBD1. Germline CDR1 is KGHDR and CDR2 is SFDVKD. Germline trimming cut 3 bases from V and 3 bases from J; bases unmatched to any gene: 9. This CDR3 comprises 17 residues. The CDR3 region is CATSDPGTGDFNQPQHF. The CDR3 DNA sequence: TGTGCCACCAGTGATCCCGGGACAGGAGATTTCAATCAGCCCCAGCATTTT.

The chain carries TRBV7-9 and TRBJ2-7; perhaps TRBD1 as D (5 bases). V shed 5 bases and J shed 3 bases, with 20 bases lying between them. CDR1 and CDR2 (germline): SEHNR, FQNEAQ (reference sequence). This CDR3 has 16 amino acids. For the CDR3, the DNA is TGTGCCAGCAGCGGACCAAATAACAGGTTTAACTACGAGCAGTACTTC. It yields the protein CASSGPNNRFNYEQYF.

V usage is TRBV12-3 or TRBV12-4 and J usage is TRBJ2-3; D gene uncertain. Trimming removed 2 bases at V and 1 base at J, with 4 bases between. CDR3 size: 13 residues. For the CDR3, the DNA is TGTGCCAGCAGTTTAATCGGCACAGATACGCAGTATTTT. Its translation is CASSLIGTDTQYF.

The chain employs TRBV6-2 or TRBV6-3 and TRBJ1-5; D is unclear. Per germline, CDR1 MNHEY and CDR2 SVGEGT. V lost 6 bases to trimming and J lost 3 bases, with 12 bases between them. CDR3 length: 14 amino acids. The CDR3 protein is CASSPVDFNQPQHF. CDR3 nucleotides: TGTGCCAGCAGCCCCGTAGATTTCAATCAGCCCCAGCATTTT.

The chain recombines TRBV27 with TRBJ2-1; 9 bases map to TRBD1. The CDR3 is 15 residues long. Looked up from germline, CDR1 is MNHEY and CDR2 is SMNVEV (reference sequence). V was clipped by 4 bases and J by 10 bases; unmatched bases: 11. CDR3: CASSSTGTGSREQFF. As DNA, the CDR3 is TGTGCCAGCAGTTCAACCGGGACAGGGTCGAGAGAGCAGTTCTTC.

V and J are TRBV18 and TRBJ1-5; 9 bases are a match to TRBD1. Germline V gene sequence: CDR1 KGHSH, CDR2 LQKENI. Trimming removed 3 bases from V and 7 bases from J; junction bases left unmatched: 4. CDR3 size: 14 residues. CDR3 DNA: TGTGCCAGCTCACCGGGACAGGGTTCCCAGCCCCAGCATTTT. Its translation is CASSPGQGSQPQHF.

The sample holds a few counts of this clone. The chain employs TRBV7-2 and TRBJ1-2, with D tentatively TRBD1 (6 bases). Germline values: CDR1 SGHTA, CDR2 FQGNSA. Trimming left V 4 bases short and J 3 bases short, with 12 bases between. The CDR3 has 14 amino acids. The CDR3 is CASSWAGQYYGYTF. For the CDR3, the DNA is TGTGCCAGCAGCTGGGCCGGACAGTACTATGGCTACACCTTC.

V and J are TRBV6-4 and TRBJ2-7; 13 bases are shared with TRBD2. There are 16 residues in the CDR3. V dropped 2 bases and J dropped 4; count of bases not matched to a gene: 5. CDR1 MRHNA and CDR2 SNTAGT come from the germline V gene. The CDR3: CASSDLGLAGKYEQYF. CDR3 nucleotides: TGTGCCAGCAGTGACCTGGGACTAGCGGGAAAATACGAGCAGTACTTC.

This chain uses TRBV5-4 with TRBJ1-6; D possibly corresponds to TRBD1 (5 bases). The V end lost 0 bases, the J end lost 5 bases, and 12 bases lay between the germline ends. CDR3 length: 16 amino acids. Germline CDR1 SGHNT, CDR2 YYREEE (reference sequence). In DNA, the CDR3 is TGTGCCAGCAGCTTGGTGGGGCAGCCGGATAATTCACCCCTCCACTTT. It is translated as CASSLVGQPDNSPLHF. The full variable domain, with the rest looked up from reference TRBV5-4 and TRBJ1-6, is ETGVTQSPTHLIKTRGQQVTLRCSSQSGHNTVSWYQQALGQGPQFIFQYYREEENGRGNFPPRFSGLQFPNYSSELNVNALELDDSALYLCASSLVGQPDNSPLHFGNGTRLTVT.

This chain connects TRBV7-3 to TRBJ2-7, with 7 bases matching TRBD1. CDR3 length: 14 residues. Germline lookup yields CDR1 SGHTA and CDR2 FQGTGA. The ends lost 1 base at V and 6 bases at J; junction bases unmatched: 6. The CDR3 DNA sequence: TGTGCCAGCAGCTTAAGGGGGACAGAGGTCGAGCAGTACTTC. Protein sequence: CASSLRGTEVEQYF.

The chain employs TRBV7-9 and TRBJ2-1; possible D gene TRBD2, 6 bases. The germline V gene has CDR1 SEHNR and CDR2 FQNEAQ (reference sequence). The CDR3 covers 19 residues. Trimming shortened V by 2 bases and J by 6 bases, and 26 bases separated the two germline ends. DNA for the CDR3: TGTGCCAGCAGCTTAACGGCTCGCAGGGAGGCGTCGTGGGCCAATGAGCAGTTCTTC. This encodes CASSLTARREASWANEQFF.

This CDR3 is CASSLAQGAYGYTF. The CDR3 DNA reads as TGCGCCAGCAGCCTCGCCCAGGGGGCTTATGGCTACACCTTC. The chain joins TRBV5-1 to TRBJ1-2; TRBD1 matches at 8 bases. CDR1 and CDR2 from the germline V gene are SGHRS and YFSETQ. V lost 4 bases, J lost 5 bases, and 7 bases stayed unmatched. The CDR3 is made up of 14 amino acids.

The chain links TRBV18 to TRBJ2-1, with 11 bases aligning to TRBD2. The length of the CDR3 is 16 residues. Germline V gene lookup returns CDR1 KGHSH and CDR2 LQKENI. V shed 3 bases and J 8 bases; nucleotides not matched to a gene: 9. Here the CDR3 reads CASSPSSSGRSYEQFF. CDR3 bases: TGTGCCAGCTCACCTTCATCTAGCGGGAGGTCCTATGAGCAGTTCTTC.

This chain uses TRBV13 with TRBJ2-7; no definite D call. The CDR3 is 12 amino acids. Germline V gives CDR1 PRHDT, CDR2 FYEKMQ (reference sequence). V lost 6 bases and J lost 3, with 9 bases in between. CDR3 region: CASSSGYYEQYF. The CDR3 DNA is TGTGCCAGCAGTTCAGGTTACTACGAGCAGTACTTC.

The chain joins TRBV18 to TRBJ1-3; a weak D match, TRBD1 (5 bases). Germline V CDR1 and CDR2: KGHSH, LQKENI. V lost 3 bases, J lost 0 bases, and 12 bases lay in between. This CDR3 has 16 amino acids. CDR3 loop: CASSPSTDFSGNTIYF. As DNA, the CDR3 is TGTGCCAGCTCACCTTCGACAGATTTCTCTGGAAACACCATATATTTT.

This clone was observed a few times. The chain combines TRBV29-1 with TRBJ2-7; D is perhaps TRBD2 (6 bases). Trimming left V 7 bases short and J 3 bases short, with 13 bases between. Germline CDR1 is SQVTM and CDR2 is ANQGSEA. CDR3 length equals 12 residues. The CDR3 region has the DNA TGCAGCGCCTCCGGGAGCTTCTACGAGCAGTACTTC. Protein product: CSASGSFYEQYF.

The chain couples TRBV27 to TRBJ2-7, with 8 bases fitting TRBD2. From germline, CDR1 is MNHEY and CDR2 SMNVEV (reference sequence). The CDR3 consists of 14 residues. The ends lost 2 bases at V and 6 bases at J; junction bases unmatched: 6. This CDR3 reads CASSLTTGGGEQYF. CDR3 bases: TGTGCCAGCAGTTTAACGACGGGAGGGGGCGAGCAGTACTTC.